This entry describes one TCR beta chain. Its antigen remains unidentified. Nominally healthy donors provided the samples, though records likely missed some immune exposures. Trimming took 6 bases from V and 4 from J, leaving 10 bases between them. The CDR3 runs 13 residues. Germline loops: CDR1 SGHDT, CDR2 YYEEEE. The data were taken from a study of cytomegalovirus exposure and HLA in healthy donors. Study conclusions and caveats: In a later analysis, TCR beta V- and J-gene trimming was associated with a missense DCLRE1C variant. Specificity for CMV antigens was confirmed in vitro for a few of the CMV-associated chains. It was reported in a later analysis that an Asian-associated ancestry cluster showed fewer N-insertions than the approximately 670-donor mean.

A multiplex PCR was run with 60 Vbeta primers and 13 Jbeta primers. Repertoires were generated with immunoSEQ multiplex PCR, while TCRdb's copy carries only in-frame clones and drops some. The repertoire consists of around 120,000 clones, with 80% occurring once and the leading ten covering just over 2.5%. The specimen sequenced was PBMCs. This sequence joins TRBV5-6 and TRBJ2-2; D is uncertain. The origin of this receptor is a young man in good health and CMV-seronegative. The CDR3, as DNA: TGTGCCAGCAATCCTCTCGGCACCGGGGAGCTGTTTTTT. It codes for CASNPLGTGELFF.